The sequence of this T cell receptor beta chain was determined in a study of control samples from healthy donors and cancer patients. Trimming removed 4 bases from V and 7 bases from J; junction bases left unmatched: 18. The germline gives CDR1 MGHRA, CDR2 YSYEKL. The CDR3 totals 17 residues. Sequenced by immunoSEQ multiplex PCR; TCRdb stores in-frame clones only, minus some. The sample includes over 100,000 clones, just under 95% seen only once; the top ten take 5.5% to 7%. The V gene is TRBV4-1, the J gene TRBJ1-2, with TRBD1 matching 7 bases. The sequence derives from a man younger than 30 in good health. The sample taken for sequencing was blood. The CDR3 sequence is CASSRLPSTGRTTGYTF. CDR3 nucleotides: TGCGCCAGCAGCCGGCTCCCCTCGACAGGGAGGACTACTGGCTACACCTTC.